These T cell receptor beta chains were read from a single sample in a study of T cells in Graves' hyperthyroidism and ophthalmopathy. TCRdb used MiXCR to reprocess the multiplex PCR reads, holding one entry per CDR3 protein. The sample has around 97,000 distinct CDR3 sequences; less than 55% are singletons. Sequenced material: blood. All receptors derive from a man aged 40-49 years with Graves' hyperthyroidism. The CDR3 runs from the conserved cysteine through the conserved F or W. D genes are given only for firm matches. The listing skips clone size in some rows; elsewhere it reads once, few, many or a size class.

j_gene: TRBJ1-3; v_gene: TRBV9; d_gene: -; abundance: many; CDR3aa: CASSVGISSGNTIYF; CDR3nt: TGTGCCAGCAGCGTAGGCATTAGCTCTGGAAACACCATATATTTT
j_gene: TRBJ2-5; v_gene: TRBV6-5; d_gene: TRBD2; abundance: many; CDR3aa: CASSAKAGDRETQYF; CDR3nt: TGTGCCAGCAGTGCAAAAGCGGGGGATAGGGAGACCCAGTACTTC
j_gene: TRBJ2-3; v_gene: TRBV5-4; d_gene: -; abundance: -; CDR3aa: CASSSAGTDTQYF; CDR3nt: TGTGCCAGCAGCTCAGCCGGGACAGATACGCAGTATTTT
j_gene: TRBJ1-3; v_gene: TRBV6-5; d_gene: -; abundance: many; CDR3aa: CASSLKVSGNTIYF; CDR3nt: TGTGCCAGCAGTCTCAAAGTCTCTGGAAACACCATATATTTT
j_gene: TRBJ2-5; v_gene: TRBV5-6; d_gene: -; abundance: -; CDR3aa: CASSLGLREETQYF; CDR3nt: TGTGCCAGCAGCTTGGGTCTGCGAGAAGAGACCCAGTACTTC
j_gene: TRBJ2-5; v_gene: TRBV7-9; d_gene: TRBD1; abundance: -; CDR3aa: CASRPRDREEETQYF; CDR3nt: TGTGCCAGCAGGCCCCGGGACAGGGAGGAAGAGACCCAGTACTTC
j_gene: TRBJ2-5; v_gene: TRBV4-1; d_gene: -; abundance: -; CDR3aa: CASSQDPAGRTQYF; CDR3nt: TGCGCCAGCAGCCAAGACCCCGCCGGCCGGACCCAGTACTTC
j_gene: TRBJ2-7; v_gene: TRBV12-3/TRBV12-4; d_gene: -; abundance: many; CDR3aa: CASSTGWPSEQYF; CDR3nt: TGTGCCAGCAGCACCGGGTGGCCCTCTGAGCAGTACTTC
j_gene: TRBJ2-7; v_gene: TRBV10-3; d_gene: TRBD2; abundance: -; CDR3aa: CATGTSGVRTGKQYF; CDR3nt: TGTGCCACAGGGACTAGCGGGGTTCGAACCGGGAAGCAGTACTTC
j_gene: TRBJ2-7; v_gene: TRBV29-1; d_gene: TRBD1; abundance: once; CDR3aa: CSMDRVYEQYF; CDR3nt: TGCAGCATGGACAGGGTCTACGAGCAGTACTTC
j_gene: TRBJ2-7; v_gene: TRBV2; d_gene: -; abundance: many; CDR3aa: CASSAAQAYEQYF; CDR3nt: TGTGCCAGCAGTGCGGCACAGGCGTACGAGCAGTACTTC
j_gene: TRBJ1-6; v_gene: TRBV2; d_gene: -; abundance: -; CDR3aa: CASSQWTSNDNSPLHF; CDR3nt: TGTGCCAGCAGTCAGTGGACGTCCAATGATAATTCACCCCTCCACTTT
j_gene: TRBJ1-6; v_gene: TRBV5-1; d_gene: -; abundance: -; CDR3aa: CASSSDGQTSSYNSPLRF; CDR3nt: TGCGCCAGCAGTTCGGACGGACAGACGAGCTCCTATAATTCGCCCCTCCGCTTT
j_gene: TRBJ1-5; v_gene: TRBV6-5; d_gene: -; abundance: -; CDR3aa: CASSYSGTRGTDTQHF; CDR3nt: TGTGCCAGCAGTTACTCTGGGACTAGAGGTACAGATACGCAGCATTTT
j_gene: TRBJ1-2; v_gene: TRBV6-6; d_gene: -; abundance: many; CDR3aa: CASSPDPGGYGYTF; CDR3nt: TGTGCCAGCAGTCCTGACCCGGGCGGGTATGGCTACACCTTC
j_gene: TRBJ2-1; v_gene: TRBV10-3; d_gene: TRBD2; abundance: -; CDR3aa: CAIDKAGGALNEQFF; CDR3nt: TGTGCCATCGACAAAGCGGGGGGGGCGCTTAATGAGCAGTTCTTC
j_gene: TRBJ2-3; v_gene: TRBV5-8; d_gene: TRBD1; abundance: -; CDR3aa: CAIRPGTGVNKQYF; CDR3nt: TGTGCCATCAGACCGGGGACAGGGGTAAATAAGCAGTATTTT
j_gene: TRBJ1-6; v_gene: TRBV11-2; d_gene: -; abundance: -; CDR3aa: CASNLTANSPLHF; CDR3nt: TGCGCCAGCAACTTGACGGCAAATTCACCCCTCCACTTT
j_gene: TRBJ1-1; v_gene: TRBV20-1; d_gene: -; abundance: many; CDR3aa: CSAPRGVNTEAFF; CDR3nt: TGCAGTGCTCCTAGAGGAGTGAACACTGAAGCTTTCTTT
j_gene: TRBJ1-1; v_gene: TRBV18; d_gene: -; abundance: -; CDR3aa: CASSPVIRSEGAFF; CDR3nt: TGTGCCAGCTCACCGGTGATAAGGAGTGAAGGGGCTTTCTTT
j_gene: TRBJ1-4; v_gene: TRBV12-3/TRBV12-4; d_gene: -; abundance: many; CDR3aa: CASRTRGNEKLFF; CDR3nt: TGTGCCAGCAGGACTCGGGGGAATGAAAAACTGTTTTTT
j_gene: TRBJ1-1; v_gene: TRBV7-2; d_gene: -; abundance: -; CDR3aa: CASSQERGNTEALF; CDR3nt: TGTGCCAGCAGCCAAGAAAGAGGGAACACTGAAGCTCTCTTT
j_gene: TRBJ2-1; v_gene: TRBV2; d_gene: -; abundance: many; CDR3aa: CASRDIMEQFF; CDR3nt: TGTGCCAGCAGGGACATCATGGAGCAGTTCTTC
j_gene: TRBJ1-1; v_gene: TRBV7-7; d_gene: -; abundance: -; CDR3aa: CASSLTPNTEALF; CDR3nt: TGTGCTAGCAGCCTGACACCGAACACTGAAGCTCTCTTT
j_gene: TRBJ2-7; v_gene: TRBV7-2; d_gene: TRBD2; abundance: many; CDR3aa: CASSPGGSGNYEQYF; CDR3nt: TGTGCCAGCAGTCCCGGGGGTAGCGGGAACTACGAGCAGTACTTC
j_gene: TRBJ2-6; v_gene: TRBV19; d_gene: -; abundance: many; CDR3aa: CASSMRVSGAFGANVLTF; CDR3nt: TGTGCCAGTAGTATGAGAGTATCGGGGGCCTTCGGGGCCAACGTCCTGACTTTC
j_gene: TRBJ1-3; v_gene: TRBV5-1; d_gene: -; abundance: -; CDR3aa: CASSFGSGNTIYF; CDR3nt: TGCGCCAGCAGCTTTGGGTCTGGAAACACCATATATTTT
j_gene: TRBJ2-2; v_gene: TRBV7-2; d_gene: TRBD2; abundance: -; CDR3aa: CASSISGTTLGELFF; CDR3nt: TGTGCCAGCAGCATTAGCGGGACGACCCTCGGGGAGCTGTTTTTT
j_gene: TRBJ1-3; v_gene: TRBV7-4; d_gene: -; abundance: many; CDR3aa: CASSPRRNSGNTIYF; CDR3nt: TGTGCCAGCAGCCCGCGACGGAACTCTGGAAACACCATATATTTT
j_gene: TRBJ1-2; v_gene: TRBV20-1; d_gene: -; abundance: -; CDR3aa: CSASGTLYGYTF; CDR3nt: TGCAGTGCTAGTGGGACATTGTATGGCTACACCTTC
j_gene: TRBJ2-2; v_gene: TRBV2; d_gene: -; abundance: many; CDR3aa: CASKGRELFF; CDR3nt: TGTGCCAGCAAGGGCCGGGAGCTGTTTTTT
j_gene: TRBJ1-5; v_gene: TRBV2; d_gene: -; abundance: -; CDR3aa: CASGGSQPQHF; CDR3nt: TGTGCCAGCGGCGGAAGTCAGCCCCAGCACTTT
j_gene: TRBJ1-1; v_gene: TRBV7-3; d_gene: -; abundance: many; CDR3aa: CASSTDLNTEAFF; CDR3nt: TGTGCCAGCAGCACCGACCTGAACACTGAAGCTTTCTTT
j_gene: TRBJ1-1; v_gene: TRBV29-1; d_gene: -; abundance: many; CDR3aa: CSGCLGQNTEAFF; CDR3nt: TGCAGCGGGTGCTTAGGGCAGAACACTGAAGCTTTCTTT
j_gene: TRBJ2-7; v_gene: TRBV7-9; d_gene: TRBD1; abundance: -; CDR3aa: CASSLGMAGGESYEQYF; CDR3nt: TGTGCCAGCAGCTTAGGGATGGCAGGGGGCGAGTCCTACGAGCAGTACTTC
j_gene: TRBJ2-6; v_gene: TRBV7-2; d_gene: -; abundance: -; CDR3aa: CASSQQGAEAF; CDR3nt: TGTGCCAGCAGCCAACAGGGTGCTGAAGCTTTC
j_gene: TRBJ2-7; v_gene: TRBV7-3; d_gene: TRBD2; abundance: -; CDR3aa: CASSLRVSGRTVVEQYF; CDR3nt: TGTGCCAGCAGCTTACGGGTTAGCGGGAGGACAGTCGTCGAGCAGTACTTC